This record concerns one TCR beta chain sequence. Across several immunoSEQ plates, the genomic DNA of each subset was split evenly. Generated by immunoSEQ multiplex PCR, the TCRdb table keeps only in-frame clones and is missing some. The profile covers about 2.1 million clones, with 93% appearing a single time and under 2% taken by the ten largest. This sample was included in a study of shared clonotypes between healthy human individuals. As defined, naive CD8 cells were CD45RO-negative and positively selected for CCR7, with terminally differentiated effector memory CD45RA+ cells excluded. Germline lookup yields CDR1 SGHNT and CDR2 YYREEE (reference sequence). The CDR3 covers 14 residues. The V end lost 0 bases, the J end lost 4 bases, and 11 bases lay between the germline ends.

The sequence was obtained from a man aged 18 to 29 in good health. Some clones in this sample may be carry-over from other donors' samples. This chain connects TRBV5-4 to TRBJ2-7; D is unclear. The sequencing sample was made of naive CD8+ T cells from PBMCs. The CDR3 reads CASSLAGPRYEQYF. CDR3 nucleotides: TGTGCCAGCAGCTTGGCAGGCCCGAGATACGAGCAGTACTTC.